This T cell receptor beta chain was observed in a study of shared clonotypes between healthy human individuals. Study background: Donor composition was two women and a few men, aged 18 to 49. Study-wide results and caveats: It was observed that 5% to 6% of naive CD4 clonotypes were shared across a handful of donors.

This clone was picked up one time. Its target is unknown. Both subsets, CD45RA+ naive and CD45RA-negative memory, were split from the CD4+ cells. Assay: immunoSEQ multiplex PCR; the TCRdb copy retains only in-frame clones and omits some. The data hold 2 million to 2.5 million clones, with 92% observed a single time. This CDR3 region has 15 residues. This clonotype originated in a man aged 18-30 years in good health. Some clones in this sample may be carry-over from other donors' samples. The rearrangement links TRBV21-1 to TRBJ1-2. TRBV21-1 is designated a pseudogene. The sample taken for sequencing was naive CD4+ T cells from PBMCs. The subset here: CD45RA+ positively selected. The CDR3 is CASSLPRESNYGYTF. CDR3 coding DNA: TGTGCCAGCAGCCTCCCAAGGGAATCTAACTATGGCTACACCTTC.